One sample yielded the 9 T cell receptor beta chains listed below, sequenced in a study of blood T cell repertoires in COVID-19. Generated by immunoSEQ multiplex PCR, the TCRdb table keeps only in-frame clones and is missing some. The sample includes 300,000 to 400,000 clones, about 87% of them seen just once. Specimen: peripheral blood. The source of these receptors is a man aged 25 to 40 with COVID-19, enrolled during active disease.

Here the CDR3 reads CASSAGTGGSEKLFF. CDR3 sequence (DNA): TGTGCCAGCAGCGCTGGGACAGGGGGCTCTGAAAAACTGTTTTTT. This chain joins TRBV9 and TRBJ1-4, with TRBD1 identical over 12 bases. Germline loops: CDR1 SGDLS, CDR2 YYNGEE. V trimming: 3 bases; J trimming: 7 bases; junction bases outside the gene matches: 4. CDR3 length: 15 amino acids.

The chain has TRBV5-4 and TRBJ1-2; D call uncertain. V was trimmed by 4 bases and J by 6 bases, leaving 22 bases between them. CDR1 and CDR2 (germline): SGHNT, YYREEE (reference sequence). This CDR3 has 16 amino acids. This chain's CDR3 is CASSRVPQAAQNGYTF. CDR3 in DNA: TGTGCCAGCAGCCGAGTCCCGCAGGCCGCTCAGAATGGCTACACCTTC.

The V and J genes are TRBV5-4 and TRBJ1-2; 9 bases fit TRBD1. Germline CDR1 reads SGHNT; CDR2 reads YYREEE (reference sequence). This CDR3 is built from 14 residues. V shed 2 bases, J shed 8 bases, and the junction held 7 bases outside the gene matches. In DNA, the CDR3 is TGTGCCAGCAGCTTACCACAGGGGGCGGACGGCTACACCTTC. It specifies CASSLPQGADGYTF.

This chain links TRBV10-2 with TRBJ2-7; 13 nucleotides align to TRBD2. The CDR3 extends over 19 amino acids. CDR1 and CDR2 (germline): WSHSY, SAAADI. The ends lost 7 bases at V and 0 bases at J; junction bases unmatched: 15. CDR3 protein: CASKRAGLGLAGYSYEQYF. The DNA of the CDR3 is TGCGCCAGCAAGCGGGCAGGGCTGGGACTAGCGGGATACTCCTACGAGCAGTACTTC.

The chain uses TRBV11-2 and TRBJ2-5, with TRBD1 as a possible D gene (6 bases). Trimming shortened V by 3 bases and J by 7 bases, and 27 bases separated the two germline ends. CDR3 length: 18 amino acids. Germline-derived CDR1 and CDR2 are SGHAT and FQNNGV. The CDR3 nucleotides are TGTGCCAGCAGCTTCGCGGAAATGGTTTCAGGGGCTTCGGGGACCCAGTACTTC. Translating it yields CASSFAEMVSGASGTQYF.

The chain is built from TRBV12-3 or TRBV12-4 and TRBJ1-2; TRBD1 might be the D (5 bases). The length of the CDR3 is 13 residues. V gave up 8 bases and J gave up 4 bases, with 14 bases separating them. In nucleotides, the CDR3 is TGTGCCAGCTCTATCTGGGGCAGCTATGGCTACACCTTC. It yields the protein CASSIWGSYGYTF.

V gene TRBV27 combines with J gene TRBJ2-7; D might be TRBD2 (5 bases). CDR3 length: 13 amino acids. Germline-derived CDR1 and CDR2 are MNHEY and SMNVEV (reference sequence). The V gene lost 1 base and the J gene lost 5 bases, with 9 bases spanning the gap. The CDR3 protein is CASSLWNGDEQYF. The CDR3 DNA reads TGTGCCAGCAGTTTATGGAACGGGGACGAGCAGTACTTC.

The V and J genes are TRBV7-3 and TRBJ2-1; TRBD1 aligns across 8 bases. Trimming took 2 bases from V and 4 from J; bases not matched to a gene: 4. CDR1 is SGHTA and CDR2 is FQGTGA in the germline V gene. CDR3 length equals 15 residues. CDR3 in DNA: TGTGCCAGCAGCTTAGTTTGGACAGGGTACAATGAGCAGTTCTTC. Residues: CASSLVWTGYNEQFF. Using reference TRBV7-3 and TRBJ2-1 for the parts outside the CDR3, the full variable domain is GAGVSQTPSNKVTEKGKYVELRCDPISGHTALYWYRQSLGQGPEFLIYFQGTGAADDSGLPNDRFFAVRPEGSVSTLKIQRTERGDSAVYLCASSLVWTGYNEQFFGPGTRLTVL.

DNA for the CDR3: TGTGCCAGTAGCCCCCGGGGGGGTGGGGCTGAAGCTTTCTTT. Protein sequence: CASSPRGGGAEAFF. V is TRBV19 and J is TRBJ1-1; D may be TRBD1 (5 bases). CDR3 length equals 14 residues. In germline, CDR1 is LNHDA, CDR2 SQIVND (reference sequence). V was shortened by 6 bases and J by 6 bases, with 17 bases between the two germline ends.